This T cell receptor (beta chain) was sequenced in a study of OX40 agonist ivuxolimab in advanced cancers. For this clone: Its antigen remains unidentified.

Anyone with autoimmune disease history or systemic immunosuppression was excluded. Blood specimens came from baseline, cycle 4 day 1, and cycle 7 day 1. Generated by immunoSEQ multiplex PCR, the TCRdb table keeps only in-frame clones and is missing some. The sample carries about 67,000 clones, roughly 85% recorded once. This CDR3 has 16 residues. Germline-derived CDR1 and CDR2 are MGHRA and YSYEKL. The V end lost 4 bases, the J end lost 5 bases, and 17 bases lay between the germline ends. General study findings and limits: Normalized expansion of T-cell clones was also low for some nonresponders. Antigen specificity of clonally expanded peripheral T cells was not established.

The V gene is TRBV4-1, the J gene TRBJ2-2; the D gene is possibly TRBD2 (7 bases). Source: CD4+ or CD8+ T cells sorted from blood, taken in a trial of the OX40 agonist ivuxolimab. This TCR was recovered from an adult with an advanced solid tumor such as melanoma, head and neck, liver or kidney cancer. The DNA for the CDR3 is TGCGCCAGCAGCCCTGAGGGAGGGGGATGGACCGGGGAGCTGTTTTTT. Translating gives CASSPEGGGWTGELFF.